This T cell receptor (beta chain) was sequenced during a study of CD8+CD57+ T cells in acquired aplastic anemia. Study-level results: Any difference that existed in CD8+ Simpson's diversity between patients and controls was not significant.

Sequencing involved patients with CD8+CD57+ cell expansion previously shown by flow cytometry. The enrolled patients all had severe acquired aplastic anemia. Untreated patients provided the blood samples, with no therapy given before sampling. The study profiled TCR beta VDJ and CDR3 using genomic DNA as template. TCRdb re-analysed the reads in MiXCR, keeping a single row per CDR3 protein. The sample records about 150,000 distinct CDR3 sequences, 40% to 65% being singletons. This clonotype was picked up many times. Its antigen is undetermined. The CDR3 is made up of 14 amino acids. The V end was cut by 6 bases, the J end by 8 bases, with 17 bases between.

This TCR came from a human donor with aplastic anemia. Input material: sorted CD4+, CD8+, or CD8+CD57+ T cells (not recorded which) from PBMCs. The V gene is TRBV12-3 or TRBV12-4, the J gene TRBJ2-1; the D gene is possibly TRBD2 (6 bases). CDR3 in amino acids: CASSPGVGGYEQFF. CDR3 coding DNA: TGTGCCAGCAGCCCGGGGGTCGGAGGGTATGAGCAGTTCTTC.